This T cell receptor (beta chain) was recorded in a study of immune evolution from preneoplasia to lung adenocarcinoma. Sequenced by immunoSEQ multiplex PCR; TCRdb stores in-frame clones only, minus some. The sample includes approximately 9,600 clones, around 80% of them seen just once. Regarding this clone: Its antigen is undetermined.

CDR1 and CDR2 (germline): SGDLS, YYNGEE. The CDR3 has 20 amino acids. J was trimmed by 5 bases and V by 6 bases; bases with no gene match: 23. Findings of the study overall: Clonality was highest in normal lung, lower in later-stage lesions apparently.

Each case's diagnosis was confirmed by two pathologists on H&E. Nucleic acids came from premalignant or tumor cells enriched by macro-dissection. The source is a person aged 60-80 years with lung adenocarcinoma. Source material: FFPE lung adenocarcinoma in situ tissue. This chain connects TRBV9 to TRBJ1-5, with 10 positions matching TRBD1. CDR3 nucleotide sequence: TGTGCCAGCATCCGGGACAGGGGATGCGGGGGAGGCCGGTTGTATCAGCCCCAGCATTTT. Its translation: CASIRDRGCGGGRLYQPQHF.